This is a list of T cell receptor beta chains from one sample in a study of T cells after yellow fever vaccination. TCRdb fed the 5' RACE reads into MiXCR, producing one record per CDR3 protein. The table records 340,000 or so distinct CDR3 sequences, around 12% of them present only once. The specimen was CD4+ T cells sorted from PBMCs, collected 15 days after the yellow fever booster vaccination. All receptors come from a man younger than 35 who received the YFV17D yellow fever vaccine. CDR3s include the opening cysteine and the closing phenylalanine or tryptophan. Each record gives: CDR3 protein, D gene, CDR3 length, V gene, J gene. The D gene is left open where the match is weak.

CDR3: CASSVQGPDTQYF; D: .; length: 13; V: TRBV9; J: TRBJ2-3
CDR3: CASSARTPNTGELFF; D: .; length: 15; V: TRBV12-3/TRBV12-4; J: TRBJ2-2
CDR3: CAWSTGQALNSPLHF; D: TRBD1; length: 15; V: TRBV30; J: TRBJ1-6
CDR3: CASSLDRGPDEAFF; D: .; length: 14; V: TRBV7-2; J: TRBJ1-1
CDR3: CASSQAIGYSYEQYF; D: .; length: 15; V: TRBV4-3; J: TRBJ2-7
CDR3: CASGRNYGYTF; D: .; length: 11; V: TRBV27; J: TRBJ1-2
CDR3: CASSPSQGYANTGELFF; D: .; length: 17; V: TRBV25-1; J: TRBJ2-2
CDR3: CASRQGLNTEAFF; D: .; length: 13; V: TRBV12-3/TRBV12-4; J: TRBJ1-1
CDR3: CASSLDQGGRNTEAFF; D: TRBD1; length: 16; V: TRBV11-2; J: TRBJ1-1
CDR3: CASSQDPGGAGAFF; D: TRBD1; length: 14; V: TRBV4-2; J: TRBJ1-1
CDR3: CSASGGLTDTQYF; D: TRBD2; length: 13; V: TRBV29-1; J: TRBJ2-3
CDR3: CASSVDEGWVEQYF; D: .; length: 14; V: TRBV9; J: TRBJ2-7
CDR3: CATSGTSGGAHDTQYF; D: TRBD2; length: 16; V: TRBV24-1; J: TRBJ2-3
CDR3: CASSLGLAGNNEQFF; D: TRBD2; length: 15; V: TRBV11-2; J: TRBJ2-1
CDR3: CASSRGTSVNEQFF; D: TRBD2; length: 14; V: TRBV7-2; J: TRBJ2-1
CDR3: CASSLEWNIQYF; D: .; length: 12; V: TRBV7-2; J: TRBJ2-4
CDR3: CASSKADQDTQYF; D: .; length: 13; V: TRBV6-5; J: TRBJ2-3
CDR3: CSALARARYEQYF; D: .; length: 13; V: TRBV20-1; J: TRBJ2-7
CDR3: CASSKVGLDEQYF; D: .; length: 13; V: TRBV9; J: TRBJ2-7
CDR3: CASSLALGPTYGYTF; D: .; length: 15; V: TRBV7-2; J: TRBJ1-2
CDR3: CASSFQGPTYEQYF; D: .; length: 14; V: TRBV5-1; J: TRBJ2-7
CDR3: CSFSGTSGGAFYNEQFF; D: TRBD2; length: 17; V: TRBV29-1; J: TRBJ2-1
CDR3: CASSPGAQTGELFF; D: .; length: 14; V: TRBV18; J: TRBJ2-2
CDR3: CASSLAVGEKLFF; D: .; length: 13; V: TRBV7-9; J: TRBJ1-4
CDR3: CASSFMIAGPNEQFF; D: TRBD2; length: 15; V: TRBV7-9; J: TRBJ2-1
CDR3: CATFRGGNTEAFF; D: .; length: 13; V: TRBV28; J: TRBJ1-1
CDR3: CSARAGLPDTQYF; D: .; length: 13; V: TRBV20-1; J: TRBJ2-3
CDR3: CASRSTTGTRGQPQHF; D: .; length: 16; V: TRBV4-1; J: TRBJ1-5
CDR3: CASSLGYNYGYTF; D: .; length: 13; V: TRBV5-1; J: TRBJ1-2
CDR3: CASSSRGDRITGELFF; D: .; length: 16; V: TRBV27; J: TRBJ2-2
CDR3: CASSLGLAGGTDTQYF; D: TRBD2; length: 16; V: TRBV5-1; J: TRBJ2-3
CDR3: CASDRTRTGNTEAFF; D: TRBD1; length: 15; V: TRBV11-2; J: TRBJ1-1
CDR3: CASSQEGVGELFF; D: .; length: 13; V: TRBV4-3; J: TRBJ2-2
CDR3: CASSQDRRPKADTQYF; D: .; length: 16; V: TRBV4-1; J: TRBJ2-3
CDR3: CSVFAGSSYNEQFF; D: .; length: 14; V: TRBV29-1; J: TRBJ2-1
CDR3: CASSGGQPSHNEKLFF; D: TRBD1; length: 16; V: TRBV12-3/TRBV12-4; J: TRBJ1-4
CDR3: CAISLDREHSPLHF; D: TRBD1; length: 14; V: TRBV10-3; J: TRBJ1-6
CDR3: CASSAGGRNQPQHF; D: .; length: 14; V: TRBV19; J: TRBJ1-5
CDR3: CASEQGANTGELFF; D: TRBD1; length: 14; V: TRBV7-3; J: TRBJ2-2
CDR3: CASSEFLQETQYF; D: .; length: 13; V: TRBV6-1; J: TRBJ2-5
CDR3: CASSLGGGADTQYF; D: TRBD2; length: 14; V: TRBV25-1; J: TRBJ2-3